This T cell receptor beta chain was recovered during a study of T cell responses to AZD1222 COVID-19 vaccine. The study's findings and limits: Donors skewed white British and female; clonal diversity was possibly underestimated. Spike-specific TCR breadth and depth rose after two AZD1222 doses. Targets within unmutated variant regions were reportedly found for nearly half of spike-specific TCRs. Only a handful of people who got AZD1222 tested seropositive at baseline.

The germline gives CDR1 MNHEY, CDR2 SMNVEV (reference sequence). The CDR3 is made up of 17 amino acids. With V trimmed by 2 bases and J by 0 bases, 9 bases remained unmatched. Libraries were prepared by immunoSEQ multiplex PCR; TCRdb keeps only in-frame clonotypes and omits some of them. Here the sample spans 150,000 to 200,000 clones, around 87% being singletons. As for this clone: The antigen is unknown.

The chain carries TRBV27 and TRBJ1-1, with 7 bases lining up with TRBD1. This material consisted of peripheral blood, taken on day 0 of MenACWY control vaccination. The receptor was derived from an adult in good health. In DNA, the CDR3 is TGTGCCAGCAGTTTAGGGGTAACAGGGGCTATGAACACTGAAGCTTTCTTT. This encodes CASSLGVTGAMNTEAFF.